The 32 T cell receptor beta chains in this list originate from one sample, sequenced in a study of cytomegalovirus exposure and HLA in healthy donors. In the PCR, 60 Vbeta and 13 Jbeta primers were used. Method: immunoSEQ multiplex PCR; TCRdb's copy keeps in-frame clones and lacks some. The sample records approximately 170,000 clones, roughly 80% being singletons. The sample consisted of PBMCs. The receptor set was obtained from a human donor in good health.

The chain employs TRBV29-1 and TRBJ2-7; D may be TRBD2 (6 bases). The ends were cut back, 6 bases at V and 0 bases at J, with 15 bases in the middle. Germline CDR1 SQVTM, CDR2 ANQGSEA. The CDR3 extends over 14 amino acids. CDR3 protein: CSVRGETLSYEQYF. In DNA form, the CDR3 reads TGCAGCGTCCGCGGGGAAACCCTCTCCTACGAGCAGTACTTC.

The J gene is TRBJ2-1, the V gene TRBV4-1; D unresolved. The germline V and J ends were trimmed by 4 bases and 5 bases, with 6 bases remaining between them. Looked up from germline, CDR1 is MGHRA and CDR2 is YSYEKL. This CDR3 spans 12 amino acids. This CDR3 reads CASSRRNNEQFF. For the CDR3, the DNA is TGCGCCAGCAGCCGGAGAAACAATGAGCAGTTCTTC.

The rearrangement joins TRBV7-2 to TRBJ2-1, with a weak D call TRBD2 (6 bases). V was cut by 5 bases and J by 5 bases, with 16 bases left in between. Germline assignment: CDR1 SGHTA and CDR2 FQGNSA. This CDR3 spans 15 amino acids. The CDR3 DNA reads as TGTGCCAGCAGCAACGAGGGCGGGGCTGACAATGAGCAGTTCTTC. It encodes CASSNEGGADNEQFF.

CDR3: CASSQEIGLQIDEQYF. The CDR3, as DNA: TGCGCCAGCAGCCAAGAGATCGGGTTACAAATAGACGAGCAGTACTTC. The chain couples TRBV4-1 to TRBJ2-7, with D hard to call. The CDR3 loop spans 16 amino acids. Germline CDR1 reads MGHRA; CDR2 reads YSYEKL. Trimming shortened V by 0 bases and J by 5 bases, and 17 bases separated the two germline ends.

With respect to this clone: A junction boundary mismatches the germline segment, possibly from a read error. In DNA form, the CDR3 reads TGTGCCAGCAGCGAAGACAGGGTGGGCGGCTACACCTTC. It encodes CASSEDRVGGYTF. The rearrangement links TRBV2 to TRBJ1-2, with 7 bases fitting TRBD1. This CDR3 is built from 13 residues. The germline V gene has CDR1 SNHLY and CDR2 FYNNEI. The full variable domain, in which reference TRBV2 and TRBJ1-2 provide the parts outside the CDR3, is EPEVTQTPSHQVTQMGQEVILRCVPISNHLYFYWYRQILGQKVEFLVSFYNNEISEKSEIFDDQFSVERPDGSNFTLKIRSTKLEDSAMYFCASSEDRVGGYTFGSGTRLTVV.

The chain combines TRBV7-8 with TRBJ2-2; 9 nucleotides match TRBD1. The V gene's germline CDR1 is SGHVS and CDR2 FQNEAQ. The CDR3 loop spans 16 amino acids. V trimming: 3 bases; J trimming: 5 bases; junction bases outside the gene matches: 7. Here the CDR3 DNA reads TGTGCCAGCAGCTTGGCCGGGACAGGGATAACCGGGGAGCTGTTTTTT. Translating it yields CASSLAGTGITGELFF.

The chain recombines TRBV27 with TRBJ2-5, with a possible D match to TRBD1 (6 bases). The CDR3 is 14 residues long. The germline gives CDR1 MNHEY, CDR2 SMNVEV (reference sequence). Trimming cost V 5 bases and J 5 bases, with 15 bases left between them. The CDR3 region is CASSPGQFGETQYF. The CDR3 DNA reads as TGTGCCAGCAGTCCCGGACAGTTCGGGGAGACCCAGTACTTC.

This rearrangement joins TRBV4-1 to TRBJ2-1; no clear D. There are 15 residues in the CDR3. V was pared by 1 base and J by 0 bases, with 7 bases between. In germline, CDR1 is MGHRA, CDR2 YSYEKL. For the CDR3, the DNA is TGCGCCAGCAGCCAAGCCCATCCCTCCTACAATGAGCAGTTCTTC. Its protein is CASSQAHPSYNEQFF.

The chain joins TRBV2 to TRBJ1-2, with a weak D call TRBD1 (6 bases). The CDR3 covers 14 residues. V lost 11 bases, J lost 5 bases, and 21 bases lay in between. Germline loops: CDR1 SNHLY, CDR2 FYNNEI. Here the CDR3 reads CAGLLQGYEYGYTF. The CDR3 nucleotides read TGTGCCGGCCTACTACAGGGTTATGAGTATGGCTACACCTTC.

The rearrangement joins TRBV10-3 to TRBJ2-1; 11 positions match TRBD2. V was pared by 2 bases and J by 5 bases, with 2 bases of the junction left unmatched. This CDR3 is built from 15 residues. Germline lookup yields CDR1 ENHRY and CDR2 SYGVKD. The CDR3 spells CAISEKLAGDNEQFF. CDR3 DNA sequence: TGTGCCATCAGTGAGAAACTAGCGGGGGACAATGAGCAGTTCTTC.

The table lists this clone with a few counts. The CDR3 bases are TGTGCCAGCTCACGACTAGCGGGGACAACCGGGGAGCTGTTTTTT. Protein: CASSRLAGTTGELFF. V gene TRBV18 combines with J gene TRBJ2-2, with 11 bases aligning to TRBD2. The germline gives CDR1 KGHSH, CDR2 LQKENI. The CDR3 consists of 15 residues. V was pared by 4 bases and J by 5 bases, with 3 bases of the junction left unmatched. Full variable domain (remainder filled in from reference TRBV18 and TRBJ2-2): NAGVMQNPRHLVRRRGQEARLRCSPMKGHSHVYWYRQLPEEGLKFMVYLQKENIIDESGMPKERFSAEFPKEGPSILRIQQVVRGDSAAYFCASSRLAGTTGELFFGEGSRLTVL.

This clone showed up just a few times. One junction end does not reproduce the germline sequence, and a read error may be involved. This chain joins TRBV11-1 and TRBJ2-5; 9 positions agree with TRBD2. The CDR3 is made up of 15 amino acids. Germline CDR1 is SGHAT and CDR2 is FQDESV (reference sequence). CDR3: CASSLELAGQGTQYF. CDR3 DNA: TGTGCCAGCAGCTTAGAGCTAGCGGGGCAAGGGACCCAGTACTTC.

The V gene is TRBV6-5, the J gene TRBJ2-7; D unresolved. This CDR3 is 14 amino acids long. Germline lookup yields CDR1 MNHEY and CDR2 SVGAGI. With 7 bases removed from V and 6 bases from J, the gap between germline ends came to 19 bases. The CDR3: CASTYPGFVTEQYF. The CDR3 bases are TGTGCCAGCACCTACCCCGGTTTTGTCACCGAGCAGTACTTC.

The rearrangement links TRBV10-3 to TRBJ1-1, with D unclear. Looked up from germline, CDR1 is ENHRY and CDR2 is SYGVKD. CDR3 length: 13 residues. Trimming took off 3 bases at V and 6 bases at J, with 11 bases between the two ends. CDR3 sequence reads: CAISDSGSAEAFF. In DNA, the CDR3 is TGTGCCATCAGTGATTCCGGAAGCGCTGAAGCTTTCTTT.

This chain links TRBV6-5 with TRBJ1-2, with a possible D match to TRBD1 (6 bases). The germline CDR1 and CDR2 sequences are MNHEY and SVGAGI. V was pared by 6 bases and J by 2 bases, with 13 bases between. This CDR3 comprises 14 residues. The CDR3 loop reads CASRGAGTNYGYTF. The CDR3 DNA reads TGTGCCAGCAGGGGGGCCGGGACGAACTATGGCTACACCTTC.

The chain links TRBV27 to TRBJ1-1; tentatively, D is TRBD1 (5 bases). Trimming removed 5 bases at V and 4 bases at J, with 14 bases between. The CDR3 spans 14 residues. Germline V CDR1 and CDR2: MNHEY, SMNVEV (reference sequence). In nucleotides, the CDR3 is TGTGCCAGCAGTATTGGACCCCAGGGCACTGAAGCTTTCTTT. It encodes CASSIGPQGTEAFF.

V usage is TRBV7-2 and J usage is TRBJ2-1; 7 nucleotides match TRBD1. Germline trimming cut 4 bases from V and 1 base from J; bases unmatched to any gene: 1. In germline, CDR1 is SGHTA, CDR2 FQGNSA. This CDR3 region has 14 residues. CDR3 sequence: CASSWGQSYNEQFF. The CDR3 nucleotides are TGTGCCAGCAGCTGGGGACAGTCCTACAATGAGCAGTTCTTC.

This clone was found once. The CDR3 sequence is CASSASGYTNEKLFF. CDR3 coding DNA: TGTGCCAGCAGTGCTTCAGGTTACACTAATGAAAAACTGTTTTTT. This chain joins TRBV2 and TRBJ1-4; D is uncertain. The V gene lost 4 bases and the J gene lost 2 bases, with 11 bases spanning the gap. CDR1 is SNHLY, CDR2 FYNNEI, per germline. The CDR3 has 15 residues.

The V gene is TRBV2, the J gene TRBJ1-1; no clear D. Per germline, CDR1 SNHLY and CDR2 FYNNEI. There are 11 residues in the CDR3. The germline V and J ends were trimmed by 6 bases and 7 bases, with 9 bases remaining between them. The CDR3 is CASSQEVEAFF. The CDR3 coding sequence is TGTGCCAGCAGCCAAGAGGTTGAAGCTTTCTTT.

The chain uses TRBV21-1 and TRBJ2-7; TRBD2 reflects the table's D call only, with no check against the DNA. TRBV21-1 is tagged as a pseudogene. This CDR3 spans 14 amino acids. The CDR3 loop is CASSKEARGNEQYF. CDR3 DNA: TGTGCCAGCAGCAAAGAGGCGAGAGGGAACGAGCAGTACTTC.

The rearrangement joins TRBV27 to TRBJ2-7; 8 bases line up with TRBD1. Germline CDR1 is MNHEY and CDR2 is SMNVEV (reference sequence). This CDR3 has 14 residues. The V and J ends lost 2 bases and 2 bases, in that order; junction bases with no gene match: 2. The CDR3 spells CASSLQGATYEQYF. The CDR3 nucleotides are TGTGCCAGCAGTTTACAGGGGGCGACCTACGAGCAGTACTTC.

The chain couples TRBV7-9 to TRBJ2-6; D unclear. CDR1 and CDR2 (germline): SEHNR, FQNEAQ (reference sequence). The CDR3 spans 15 residues. V lost 5 bases, J lost 2 bases, and 10 bases lay in between. CDR3 sequence: CASSPHTTGANVLTF. The CDR3, as DNA: TGTGCCAGCAGCCCACATACGACTGGGGCCAACGTCCTGACTTTC. Complete variable domain (other parts from reference TRBV7-9 and TRBJ2-6): DTGVSQNPRHKITKRGQNVTFRCDPISEHNRLYWYRQTLGQGPEFLTYFQNEAQLEKSRLLSDRFSAERPKGSFSTLEIQRTEQGDSAMYLCASSPHTTGANVLTFGAGSRLTVL.

The rearrangement uses TRBV6-5 and TRBJ2-5; the D gene is possibly TRBD1 (5 bases). Trimming took 6 bases from V and 4 from J, leaving 15 bases between them. The germline gives CDR1 MNHEY, CDR2 SVGAGI. The CDR3 has 14 residues. The CDR3 reads CASREIQGGETQYF. CDR3 coding DNA: TGTGCCAGCAGAGAAATCCAGGGCGGAGAGACCCAGTACTTC.

This rearrangement joins TRBV7-6 to TRBJ2-5, with D tentatively TRBD1 (5 bases). The CDR3 loop spans 14 amino acids. V was shortened by 1 base and J by 5 bases, with 11 bases between the two germline ends. Germline CDR1 reads SGHVS; CDR2 reads FNYEAQ. CDR3 region: CASSLDQGGETQYF. Written as DNA, the CDR3 is TGTGCCAGCAGCTTAGATCAGGGTGGGGAGACCCAGTACTTC.

This clone was picked up one time. The chain joins TRBV11-2 to TRBJ2-2; 9 bases are shared with TRBD2. Germline CDR1 SGHAT, CDR2 FQNNGV. This CDR3 has 20 residues. J lost 2 bases, V lost 0 bases, and 13 bases had no gene match. The CDR3: CASSLDLLILAGPNTGELFF. The CDR3 coding sequence is TGTGCCAGCAGCTTAGATCTTCTCATCCTAGCGGGACCTAACACCGGGGAGCTGTTTTTT.

The chain is built from TRBV2 and TRBJ2-3; TRBD2 aligns across 12 bases. The CDR3 length is 15 residues. J gave up 5 bases and V 6 bases, and 6 bases lay outside the gene matches. Germline-derived CDR1 and CDR2 are SNHLY and FYNNEI. The CDR3 loop reads CASRASGGALDTQYF. In nucleotides, the CDR3 is TGTGCCAGCAGGGCTAGCGGGGGGGCCTTAGATACGCAGTATTTT.

This chain connects TRBV11-2 to TRBJ1-5, with a weak D call TRBD1 (5 bases). The CDR3 loop spans 17 amino acids. The germline gives CDR1 SGHAT, CDR2 FQNNGV. The germline V and J ends were trimmed by 0 bases and 2 bases, with 14 bases remaining between them. In nucleotides, the CDR3 is TGTGCCAGCAGCTTAGATCGGGGGGTGGGGGGCAATCAGCCCCAGCATTTT. It translates to CASSLDRGVGGNQPQHF.

The V call is TRBV6-1, the J call TRBJ1-2, with a possible D match to TRBD1 (6 bases). CDR3 length: 12 amino acids. V gave up 6 bases and J gave up 6 bases, with 11 bases separating them. The germline V gene has CDR1 MNHNS and CDR2 SASEGT. CDR3 nucleotide sequence: TGTGCCAGCAGGGGATGGACAGATGGCTACACCTTC. It encodes CASRGWTDGYTF.

V and J are TRBV6-6 and TRBJ1-4; TRBD1 agrees at 8 bases. Germline-derived CDR1 and CDR2 are MNHNY and SVGAGI (reference sequence). Trimming at V came to 6 bases and at J to 8 bases, leaving 8 bases not matched to a gene. This CDR3 has 14 residues. The CDR3 is CASRRQGRVEKLFF. The CDR3 bases are TGTGCCAGCAGGCGACAGGGGAGGGTGGAAAAACTGTTTTTT.

In this sample, this clone turned up once. CDR3 in DNA: TGTGCCAGCAGCGTAGGGGCCCGAGGCTACACCTTC. As protein: CASSVGARGYTF. This chain uses TRBV9 with TRBJ1-2; no reliable D call. The V gene's germline CDR1 is SGDLS and CDR2 YYNGEE. CDR3 length: 12 amino acids. V was shortened by 0 bases and J by 8 bases, with 8 bases between the two germline ends. The variable domain in full, completed from reference TRBV9 and TRBJ1-2, reads DSGVTQTPKHLITATGQRVTLRCSPRSGDLSVYWYQQSLDQGLQFLIQYYNGEERAKGNILERFSAQQFPDLHSELNLSSLELGDSALYFCASSVGARGYTFGSGTRLTVV.

This clone was found a few times. The DNA for the CDR3 is TGTGCCAGCAGCATATCATTCGGGGGGCTACCTAACACCGGGGAGCTGTTTTTT. Amino acid sequence: CASSISFGGLPNTGELFF. V is TRBV7-8 and J is TRBJ2-2; possible D gene TRBD2, 7 bases. The CDR3 is made up of 18 amino acids. V shed 5 bases and J shed 2 bases, with 21 bases lying between them. Germline CDR1 SGHVS, CDR2 FQNEAQ. The full variable domain, its missing parts supplied by reference TRBV7-8 and TRBJ2-2, is GAGVSQSPRYKVAKRGQDVALRCDPISGHVSLFWYQQALGQGPEFLTYFQNEAQLDKSGLPSDRFFAERPEGSVSTLKIQRTQQEDSAVYLCASSISFGGLPNTGELFFGEGSRLTVL.

The chain combines TRBV7-9 with TRBJ2-3; 7 bases map to TRBD2. Per the germline V gene, CDR1 is SEHNR and CDR2 is FQNEAQ (reference sequence). The CDR3 covers 15 residues. The ends lost 2 bases at V and 0 bases at J; junction bases unmatched: 2. CDR3 in DNA: TGTGCCAGCAGCTTAAGAGCGGGGAGCACAGATACGCAGTATTTT. The encoded protein is CASSLRAGSTDTQYF.